What follows are 9 T cell receptor beta chains derived from one specimen sequenced in a study of T-cell memory formation after mild COVID-19. Using its own MiXCR run on the 5' RACE reads, TCRdb lists one record per CDR3 protein. The sample records 98,000 or so distinct CDR3 sequences, about 18% being singletons. Sequencing was performed on PBMCs or a T cell subset sorted from them (not recorded which). The receptors stem from a man between 18 and 35 years old who had mild COVID-19 (a few samples of this study predate the infection). Cell type and time point are not known.

The gene calls are TRBV19 and TRBJ1-5, with D uncertain. This CDR3 region has 12 residues. Germline assignment: CDR1 LNHDA and CDR2 SQIVND (reference sequence). Trimming took 4 bases from V and 7 from J, leaving 8 bases between them. The CDR3 nucleotides are TGTGCCAGTAGTACAAACGGCCAGCCCCAGCATTTT. This sequence encodes CASSTNGQPQHF.

This clonotype was seen more than once but under ten times. This chain uses TRBV12-3 or TRBV12-4 with TRBJ2-7; TRBD1 matches 7 bases. This CDR3 is built from 14 residues. Losses at the gene ends were 6 bases for V and 0 bases for J; bases not matched to a gene: 5. CDR3: CASSLRQGSYEQYF. As DNA, the CDR3 is TGTGCCAGCAGCCTTCGACAGGGCTCCTACGAGCAGTACTTC.

This chain links TRBV7-2 with TRBJ1-2; D remains unclear. This CDR3 has 14 residues. The germline V gene encodes CDR1 SGHTA and CDR2 FQGNSA. Trimming left V 6 bases short and J 7 bases short, with 18 bases between. The CDR3 sequence is CASSREGRVGGYTF. CDR3 sequence (DNA): TGTGCCAGCAGTCGAGAGGGTCGGGTGGGTGGCTACACCTTC.

Comment on this clonotype: At one end, the junction sequence differs from germline, possibly due to a read error. The chain carries TRBV5-1 and TRBJ2-7; D gene unclear. The CDR3 is 14 amino acids. Per germline, CDR1 SGHRS and CDR2 YFSETQ. In DNA, the CDR3 is TGCGCCAGCACCTTGCGGCCGGCATCCTACGAGCAGTACTTC. It codes for CASTLRPASYEQYF.

A few counts support this clonotype. The chain couples TRBV5-1 to TRBJ1-2, with 7 bases aligning to TRBD1. With V trimmed by 5 bases and J by 6 bases, 10 bases remained unmatched. Per the germline V gene, CDR1 is SGHRS and CDR2 is YFSETQ. The CDR3 is 14 residues long. CDR3 loop: CASSYRGVEDGYTF. DNA of the CDR3: TGCGCCAGCAGTTACAGGGGCGTGGAGGATGGCTACACCTTC.

The chain uses TRBV5-6 and TRBJ1-2; tentative D call: TRBD1 (6 bases). CDR1 and CDR2 from the germline V gene are SGHDT and YYEEEE. This CDR3 contains 16 residues. Trimming removed 4 bases from V and 2 bases from J, with 18 bases in between. CDR3 region: CASSRKGGALNYGYTF. The CDR3 nucleotides are TGTGCCAGCAGCCGAAAGGGGGGGGCTCTAAACTATGGCTACACCTTC.

The chain carries TRBV2 and TRBJ1-5, with TRBD1 matching 8 bases. V lost 6 bases and J lost 3; bases outside the gene matches: 1. Germline V CDR1 and CDR2: SNHLY, FYNNEI. This CDR3 spans 13 amino acids. CDR3 region: CASRDRANQPQHF. CDR3 DNA sequence: TGTGCCAGCAGGGACAGGGCCAATCAGCCCCAGCATTTT.

This clonotype occurred a few times. The rearrangement joins TRBV28 to TRBJ1-4; 9 bases align to TRBD1. V lost 5 bases and J lost 4; bases outside the gene matches: 2. Germline V CDR1 and CDR2: MDHEN, SYDVKM. There are 14 residues in the CDR3. The CDR3 coding sequence is TGTGCCAGCAGTCCGACAGGGGGTAATGAAAAACTGTTTTTT. Its protein is CASSPTGGNEKLFF. Looking up the rest from reference TRBV28 and TRBJ1-4 gives the full variable domain: DVKVTQSSRYLVKRTGEKVFLECVQDMDHENMFWYRQDPGLGLRLIYFSYDVKMKEKGDIPEGYSVSREKKERFSLILESASTNQTSMYLCASSPTGGNEKLFFGSGTQLSVL.

The chain combines TRBV29-1 with TRBJ2-3; D ambiguous. From germline, CDR1 is SQVTM and CDR2 ANQGSEA. The V end lost 8 bases, the J end lost 0 bases, and 6 bases lay between the germline ends. This CDR3 has 11 residues. This chain's CDR3 is CSLTSTDTQYF. Written as DNA, the CDR3 is TGCAGCTTAACTAGCACAGATACGCAGTATTTT.